One sample yielded the 22 T cell receptor beta chains listed below, sequenced in a study of cytomegalovirus exposure and HLA in healthy donors. Vbeta (60) and Jbeta (13) primers were used in the PCR. Sequenced by immunoSEQ multiplex PCR; TCRdb stores in-frame clones only, minus some. The sample lists 100,000 or so clones; 60% to 75% were seen once. The sample comprised PBMCs. Receptors were obtained from a man aged 35 to 55 in good health and CMV-seropositive.

This sequence joins TRBV9 and TRBJ2-5; D perhaps matches TRBD1 (5 bases). V dropped 5 bases and J dropped 5 bases, with 19 bases sitting between them. The germline V gene has CDR1 SGDLS and CDR2 YYNGEE. The CDR3 runs to 15 residues. The CDR3 is CASSAERGIIETQYF. The CDR3 DNA reads as TGTGCCAGCAGTGCCGAAAGGGGAATCATCGAGACCCAGTACTTC.

The CDR3, as DNA: TGTGCCAGCAGTTACTCCGCTAGCGGGAGGGGAGAGCAGTTCTTC. Translating gives CASSYSASGRGEQFF. The chain links TRBV6-6 to TRBJ2-1; 12 nucleotides align to TRBD2. After removal of 0 bases from V and 10 bases from J, the junction contained 4 bases not matched to a gene. CDR1 is MNHNY, CDR2 SVGAGI, per germline (reference sequence). The CDR3 runs 15 residues.

The chain links TRBV21-1 to TRBJ2-1; no check of the table's D call, TRBD1, against the DNA was made. TRBV21-1 is deemed a pseudogene. The CDR3 extends over 18 amino acids. The CDR3 region has the DNA TGTGCCAGCAGCAAATTTCAGGCCGGGACAGGGAGTTACAATGAGCAGTTCTTC. This gives the protein CASSKFQAGTGSYNEQFF.

This chain connects TRBV5-4 to TRBJ2-1; 9 nucleotides agree with TRBD2. The CDR3 covers 16 residues. Germline loops: CDR1 SGHNT, CDR2 YYREEE (reference sequence). The V and J ends lost 2 bases and 3 bases, in that order; junction bases with no gene match: 6. The DNA for the CDR3 is TGTGCCAGCAGCTTCGGGGCTAGCGGGATCTACAATGAGCAGTTCTTC. Translated, it gives CASSFGASGIYNEQFF.

The chain combines TRBV15 with TRBJ2-7; 7 positions agree with TRBD2. Per the germline V gene, CDR1 is LNHNV and CDR2 is YYDKDF (reference sequence). The J segment lost 3 bases and the V segment lost 1 base, leaving 6 bases of the junction unmatched. The CDR3 consists of 15 residues. The DNA for the CDR3 is TGTGCCACCAGCAGAGCTGATGGGACTAACTACGAGCAGTACTTC. Translated, it gives CATSRADGTNYEQYF. The variable domain in full, with the rest retrieved from reference TRBV15 and TRBJ2-7, is DAMVIQNPRYQVTQFGKPVTLSCSQTLNHNVMYWYQQKSSQAPKLLFHYYDKDFNNEADTPDNFQSRRPNTSFCFLDIRSPGLGDTAMYLCATSRADGTNYEQYFGPGTRLTVT.

The chain combines TRBV2 with TRBJ2-7, with D uncertain. V lost 2 bases and J 5 bases, leaving 7 bases between the germline ends. Per germline, CDR1 SNHLY and CDR2 FYNNEI. The CDR3 is 12 amino acids. CDR3 loop: CASSEYSHEQYF. DNA of the CDR3: TGTGCCAGCAGTGAATACAGTCACGAGCAGTACTTC.

The rearrangement links TRBV6-5 to TRBJ1-1; D gene ambiguous. This CDR3 comprises 13 residues. Trimming cost V 0 bases and J 6 bases, with 8 bases left between them. The germline gives CDR1 MNHEY, CDR2 SVGAGI. The CDR3 loop reads CASSYSQISEAFF. The DNA of the CDR3 is TGTGCCAGCAGTTACTCGCAGATCTCTGAAGCTTTCTTT.

The sample holds a few counts of this clone. CDR3 bases: TGTGCCAGCAGATCCGAGCGGGAGGGCCGTCACGAGCAGTACTTC. Residues: CASRSEREGRHEQYF. The V call is TRBV6-6, the J call TRBJ2-7, with TRBD2 identical over 10 bases. CDR1 and CDR2 from the germline V gene are MNHNY and SVGAGI (reference sequence). The CDR3 sequence is 15 residues long. J gave up 5 bases and V 6 bases, and 10 bases lay outside the gene matches.

The rearrangement links TRBV9 to TRBJ2-1; no clear D. Trimming removed 4 bases from V and 5 bases from J, with 10 bases in between. The CDR3 is made up of 13 amino acids. CDR1 is SGDLS, CDR2 YYNGEE, per germline. The CDR3 reads CASSLDANNEQFF. The DNA of the CDR3 is TGTGCCAGCAGCTTAGACGCTAACAATGAGCAGTTCTTC.

This clone was counted once. The J gene is TRBJ1-4, the V gene TRBV25-1, with 8 bases lining up with TRBD1. CDR3 length: 15 amino acids. CDR1 MGHDK and CDR2 SYGVNS come from the germline V gene. The V gene end was trimmed by 3 bases and the J gene end by 8 bases; junction bases not matched to a gene: 8. CDR3 in DNA: TGTGCCAGCAGTGACTCAGGGGGCGTTGGGGAAAAACTGTTTTTT. It is translated as CASSDSGGVGEKLFF. The full variable domain, with the rest looked up from reference TRBV25-1 and TRBJ1-4, is EADIYQTPRYLVIGTGKKITLECSQTMGHDKMYWYQQDPGMELHLIHYSYGVNSTEKGDLSSESTVSRIRTEHFPLTLESARPSHTSQYLCASSDSGGVGEKLFFGSGTQLSVL.

The chain uses TRBV7-2 and TRBJ1-1; TRBD1 agrees at 9 bases. The germline V gene encodes CDR1 SGHTA and CDR2 FQGNSA. CDR3 size: 14 residues. The V segment lost 3 bases and the J segment 5 bases; nucleotides outside the gene matches: 4. CDR3 protein: CASSLGQGRTEAFF. The CDR3 nucleotides read TGTGCCAGCAGCTTGGGACAGGGTAGGACTGAAGCTTTCTTT.

The rearrangement links TRBV27 to TRBJ1-4, with 8 bases aligning to TRBD1. The CDR3 spans 15 residues. The germline CDR1 and CDR2 sequences are MNHEY and SMNVEV (reference sequence). V lost 4 bases, J lost 6 bases, and 7 bases stayed unmatched. The chain's CDR3 is CASSSGQGGYEKLFF. The CDR3 DNA is TGTGCCAGCAGTTCCGGACAGGGAGGATATGAAAAACTGTTTTTT.

The sample holds one count of this clone. This chain joins TRBV9 and TRBJ1-5, with D possibly being TRBD1 (6 bases). V was pared by 3 bases and J by 2 bases, with 9 bases between. Germline CDR1 is SGDLS and CDR2 is YYNGEE. The CDR3 runs 14 residues. CDR3 region: CASSAGERNQPQHF. The CDR3 coding sequence is TGTGCCAGCAGCGCAGGGGAGCGCAATCAGCCCCAGCATTTT.

This chain's CDR3 is CASSLSATSASGETQYF. The DNA of the CDR3 is TGTGCCAGCAGCTTAAGTGCCACTAGCGCGTCGGGGGAGACCCAGTACTTC. J is TRBJ2-5 and V is TRBV13; 7 positions match TRBD2. Germline trimming cut 2 bases from V and 5 bases from J; bases unmatched to any gene: 14. CDR1 and CDR2 (germline): PRHDT, FYEKMQ (reference sequence). The CDR3 spans 17 residues. Full variable domain (outside the CDR3, taken from reference TRBV13 and TRBJ2-5): AAGVIQSPRHLIKEKRETATLKCYPIPRHDTVYWYQQGPGQDPQFLISFYEKMQSDKGSIPDRFSAQQFSDYHSELNMSSLELGDSALYFCASSLSATSASGETQYFGPGTRLLVL.

CDR3 coding DNA: TGTGCCAGCAGCTTATTAGCGGGAGGTCTGCAGTTCTTC. Its translation: CASSLLAGGLQFF. V is TRBV11-2 and J is TRBJ2-1, with 10 bases aligning to TRBD2. Unmatched junction bases numbered 4, after V lost 2 bases and J lost 12 bases. This CDR3 has 13 amino acids. Germline CDR1 and CDR2: SGHAT and FQNNGV. The full variable domain, completed using reference TRBV11-2 and TRBJ2-1, is EAGVAQSPRYKIIEKRQSVAFWCNPISGHATLYWYQQILGQGPKLLIQFQNNGVVDDSQLPKDRFSAERLKGVDSTLKIQPAKLEDSAVYLCASSLLAGGLQFFGPGTRLTVL.

V gene TRBV6-5 combines with J gene TRBJ1-2; 7 bases fit TRBD1. The trim removed 0 bases at V and 3 bases at J, leaving 7 bases unmatched. Germline CDR1 and CDR2: MNHEY and SVGAGI. The CDR3 consists of 16 residues. The CDR3 reads CASSYSDEGAYYGYTF. In DNA form, the CDR3 reads TGTGCCAGCAGTTACTCGGACGAGGGGGCCTACTATGGCTACACCTTC.

The V gene is TRBV19, the J gene TRBJ2-7, with a weak D call TRBD1 (7 bases). The CDR3 contains 13 residues. V gave up 5 bases and J gave up 2 bases, with 10 bases separating them. Germline V lookup: CDR1 LNHDA, CDR2 SQIVND (reference sequence). The CDR3 DNA reads as TGTGCCAGTAGTGCGGGACAGACCTACGAGCAGTACTTC. Encoded protein: CASSAGQTYEQYF.

V gene TRBV7-9 combines with J gene TRBJ2-3; 7 bases agree with TRBD1. The junction had 2 bases not matched to a gene; V was cut back by 1 base and J by 1 base. Per the germline V gene, CDR1 is SEHNR and CDR2 is FQNEAQ (reference sequence). The CDR3 covers 15 residues. The CDR3 region has the DNA TGTGCCAGCAGCTTAGGTGGACAGGGCACAGATACGCAGTATTTT. Encoded protein: CASSLGGQGTDTQYF.

The chain couples TRBV4-1 to TRBJ2-1; 11 bases fit TRBD2. This CDR3 region has 18 residues. The ends lost 0 bases at V and 9 bases at J; junction bases unmatched: 13. Looked up from germline, CDR1 is MGHRA and CDR2 is YSYEKL. CDR3 sequence reads: CASSQDPVTSGRHGEQFF. The DNA of the CDR3 is TGCGCCAGCAGCCAAGACCCGGTCACTAGCGGGAGACACGGTGAGCAGTTCTTC.

This sequence joins TRBV7-9 and TRBJ1-1; D unresolved. Trimming pared 3 bases from V and 1 base from J, leaving 6 bases between. Germline lookup yields CDR1 SEHNR and CDR2 FQNEAQ (reference sequence). The CDR3 length is 13 residues. The chain's CDR3 is CASSFGGNTEAFF. Written as DNA, the CDR3 is TGTGCCAGCAGCTTTGGCGGGAACACTGAAGCTTTCTTT.

The chain recombines TRBV11-2 with TRBJ2-5, with 10 positions matching TRBD2. This CDR3 region has 15 residues. J lost 9 bases, V lost 5 bases, and 12 bases had no gene match. Germline V lookup: CDR1 SGHAT, CDR2 FQNNGV. The CDR3 DNA is TGTGCCAGCAGCCCAAGGGCTAGCGGGGGCGGGGCCCAGTACTTC. This translates into CASSPRASGGGAQYF.

V and J are TRBV14 and TRBJ2-7, with TRBD2 matching 11 bases. The CDR3 covers 15 residues. V lost 5 bases and J lost 3; bases outside the gene matches: 6. Germline CDR1 and CDR2: SGHDN and FVKESK. The chain's CDR3 is CASSRTSGLLYEQYV. DNA of the CDR3: TGTGCCAGCAGCAGGACTAGCGGGCTCCTCTACGAGCAGTACGTC.